This T cell receptor beta chain was sequenced for a study of blood T cell repertoires in COVID-19. Sequencing used immunoSEQ multiplex PCR; TCRdb keeps in-frame clones, though not all of them. The repertoire has 200,000 to 250,000 clones, roughly four fifths of them found once; the top ten carry roughly 3.5%. CDR3 length: 15 residues. Per the germline V gene, CDR1 is LNHDA and CDR2 is SQIVND (reference sequence). The J segment lost 9 bases and the V segment lost 7 bases, leaving 11 bases of the junction unmatched. V is TRBV19 and J is TRBJ2-1; TRBD2 aligns across 11 bases. The source of this sequence is a woman aged 55-70 years who had recovered from COVID-19. Sequencing input: PBMCs or T cells enriched from blood (not recorded which). CDR3 bases: TGTGCCAGTAACGAACTAGCGGGAGTCGGGGGTGAGCAGTTCTTC. Translating gives CASNELAGVGGEQFF. The variable domain in full, completed from reference TRBV19 and TRBJ2-1, reads DGGITQSPKYLFRKEGQNVTLSCEQNLNHDAMYWYRQDPGQGLRLIYYSQIVNDFQKGDIAEGYSVSREKKESFPLTVTSAQKNPTAFYLCASNELAGVGGEQFFGPGTRLTVL.